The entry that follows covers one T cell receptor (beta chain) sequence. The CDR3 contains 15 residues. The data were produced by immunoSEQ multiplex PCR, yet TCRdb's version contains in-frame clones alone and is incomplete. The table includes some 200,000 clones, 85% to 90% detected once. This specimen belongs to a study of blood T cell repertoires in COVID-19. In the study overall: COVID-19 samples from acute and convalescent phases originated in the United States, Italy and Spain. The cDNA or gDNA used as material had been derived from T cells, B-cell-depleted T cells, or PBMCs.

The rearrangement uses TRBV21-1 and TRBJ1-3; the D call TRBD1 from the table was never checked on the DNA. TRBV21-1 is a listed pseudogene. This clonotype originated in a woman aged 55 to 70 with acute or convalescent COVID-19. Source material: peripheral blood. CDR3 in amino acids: CASSRTGGAGNTIYF. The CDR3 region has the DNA TGTGCCAGCAGTAGGACAGGGGGTGCTGGAAACACCATATATTTT.